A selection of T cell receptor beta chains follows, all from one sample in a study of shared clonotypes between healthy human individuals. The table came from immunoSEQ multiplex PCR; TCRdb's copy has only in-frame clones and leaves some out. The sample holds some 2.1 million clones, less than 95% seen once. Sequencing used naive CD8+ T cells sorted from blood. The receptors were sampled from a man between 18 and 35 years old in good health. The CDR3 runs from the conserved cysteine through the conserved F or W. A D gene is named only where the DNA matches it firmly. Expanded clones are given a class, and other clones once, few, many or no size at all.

CDR3nt: TGTGCCAGCAGCCCCCCACTAGCGGGCTCCAGCTCCTACAATGAGCAGTTCTTC; CDR3aa: CASSPPLAGSSSYNEQFF; abundance: .; j_gene: TRBJ2-1; d_gene: TRBD2; v_gene: TRBV7-9; len: 18
CDR3nt: TGTGCCAGCAGCTTGGAGACAGCAACCACCTTTACCTACGAGCAGTACTTC; CDR3aa: CASSLETATTFTYEQYF; abundance: .; j_gene: TRBJ2-7; d_gene: .; v_gene: TRBV5-5; len: 17
CDR3nt: TGTGCCAGCAGTTTAGAGAAGGGCGTAACAGATACGCAGTATTTT; CDR3aa: CASSLEKGVTDTQYF; abundance: .; j_gene: TRBJ2-3; d_gene: .; v_gene: TRBV28; len: 15
CDR3nt: TGTGCCAGCAGTTTTCGGTTTGACAATGAGCAGTTCTTC; CDR3aa: CASSFRFDNEQFF; abundance: .; j_gene: TRBJ2-1; d_gene: .; v_gene: TRBV28; len: 13
CDR3nt: TGTGCCAGCAGCGGGGGACAGGGTTATGGCTACACCTTC; CDR3aa: CASSGGQGYGYTF; abundance: .; j_gene: TRBJ1-2; d_gene: TRBD1; v_gene: TRBV9; len: 13
CDR3nt: TGTGCCAGCAGCTTGGAGCCAGGGACTAGCACAGATACGCAGTATTTT; CDR3aa: CASSLEPGTSTDTQYF; abundance: .; j_gene: TRBJ2-3; d_gene: .; v_gene: TRBV5-4; len: 16
CDR3nt: TGTGCCAGCAGTCCCGACTTCTACAATGAGCAGTTCTTC; CDR3aa: CASSPDFYNEQFF; abundance: .; j_gene: TRBJ2-1; d_gene: .; v_gene: TRBV27; len: 13
CDR3nt: TGTGCCAGCAGTTCCATTCAAGGGACTGAAGCTTTCTTT; CDR3aa: CASSSIQGTEAFF; abundance: .; j_gene: TRBJ1-1; d_gene: .; v_gene: TRBV6-5; len: 13
CDR3nt: TGTGCCAGCAGCACCGGGACAGGGAACTACGAGCAGTACTTC; CDR3aa: CASSTGTGNYEQYF; abundance: .; j_gene: TRBJ2-7; d_gene: TRBD1; v_gene: TRBV9; len: 14
CDR3nt: TGTGCCTGGAGTGTAATGGCGGGGGGACGCGAGACCCAGTACTTC; CDR3aa: CAWSVMAGGRETQYF; abundance: .; j_gene: TRBJ2-5; d_gene: TRBD2; v_gene: TRBV30; len: 15
CDR3nt: TGTGCCAGCAGTTTAAGGACGGCATACGAGCAGTACTTC; CDR3aa: CASSLRTAYEQYF; abundance: .; j_gene: TRBJ2-7; d_gene: .; v_gene: TRBV28; len: 13
CDR3nt: TGTGCCAGCAGGGGGGCTAGCGAGACTTACAATGAGCAGTTCTTC; CDR3aa: CASRGASETYNEQFF; abundance: .; j_gene: TRBJ2-1; d_gene: .; v_gene: TRBV27; len: 15
CDR3nt: TGCGCCAGCAGCTCTCGGGGAGCGGGGGGCGCCTTGACCACCGGGGAGCTGTTTTTT; CDR3aa: CASSSRGAGGALTTGELFF; abundance: .; j_gene: TRBJ2-2; d_gene: TRBD2; v_gene: TRBV5-1; len: 19
CDR3nt: TGTGCCGGCTTATCACTGAACTACAATGAGCAGTTCTTC; CDR3aa: CAGLSLNYNEQFF; abundance: .; j_gene: TRBJ2-1; d_gene: .; v_gene: TRBV6-1; len: 13
CDR3nt: TGTGCCAGCAGCTTAGATTTTGGCACAGATACGCAGTATTTT; CDR3aa: CASSLDFGTDTQYF; abundance: .; j_gene: TRBJ2-3; d_gene: .; v_gene: TRBV11-2; len: 14
CDR3nt: TGTGCCAGCAGTGGGGGCAACGTCGCCGGGGAGCTGTTTTTT; CDR3aa: CASSGGNVAGELFF; abundance: .; j_gene: TRBJ2-2; d_gene: .; v_gene: TRBV28; len: 14
CDR3nt: TGTGCCAGCAGCCGTCACTACGGTCCTGGAAACACCATATATTTT; CDR3aa: CASSRHYGPGNTIYF; abundance: .; j_gene: TRBJ1-3; d_gene: .; v_gene: TRBV11-2; len: 15
CDR3nt: TGCGCCAGCAGCTTGGCTCAGGGGGCGCTGGCCAATGAGCAGTTCTTC; CDR3aa: CASSLAQGALANEQFF; abundance: .; j_gene: TRBJ2-1; d_gene: TRBD1; v_gene: TRBV5-1; len: 16
CDR3nt: TGTGCCAGCAGCCAAGAAGGGGGACCCCTCTCCTACGAGCAGTACTTC; CDR3aa: CASSQEGGPLSYEQYF; abundance: .; j_gene: TRBJ2-7; d_gene: .; v_gene: TRBV4-2; len: 16
CDR3nt: TGCGCCAGCAGCCTGCTAGCTCTTGGCACAGATACGCAGTATTTT; CDR3aa: CASSLLALGTDTQYF; abundance: .; j_gene: TRBJ2-3; d_gene: .; v_gene: TRBV4-1; len: 15
CDR3nt: TGTGCCAGCAGCTTGTCCGGGACGGAAGAGACCCAGTACTTC; CDR3aa: CASSLSGTEETQYF; abundance: .; j_gene: TRBJ2-5; d_gene: .; v_gene: TRBV7-9; len: 14
CDR3nt: TGTGCCAGCAGTATGTTGGAGTCAGGTGAGCAGTTCTTC; CDR3aa: CASSMLESGEQFF; abundance: .; j_gene: TRBJ2-1; d_gene: .; v_gene: TRBV25-1; len: 13
CDR3nt: TGTGCCAGCAGCACCCGCGAGGAATTCTACGAGCAGTACTTC; CDR3aa: CASSTREEFYEQYF; abundance: once; j_gene: TRBJ2-7; d_gene: .; v_gene: TRBV7-9; len: 14
CDR3nt: TGTGCCAGCAAAGACAGCCTCCTGAACACCGGGGAGCTGTTTTTT; CDR3aa: CASKDSLLNTGELFF; abundance: .; j_gene: TRBJ2-2; d_gene: .; v_gene: TRBV28; len: 15
CDR3nt: TGTGCCAGCAGCGCAGGGGGCGCCGAGCAGTACTTC; CDR3aa: CASSAGGAEQYF; abundance: .; j_gene: TRBJ2-7; d_gene: TRBD1; v_gene: TRBV28; len: 12
CDR3nt: TGCAGTGCTAGTTCTGGGGAGTTCTTC; CDR3aa: CSASSGEFF; abundance: .; j_gene: TRBJ2-1; d_gene: .; v_gene: TRBV20-1; len: 9
CDR3nt: TGTGCCAGCAGCGCCCCGATGGAGGAAACAGGAGGTCCTTTGGCCGGGGAGCTGTTTTTT; CDR3aa: CASSAPMEETGGPLAGELFF; abundance: .; j_gene: TRBJ2-2; d_gene: .; v_gene: TRBV9; len: 20
CDR3nt: TGTGCCAGCAGCCCCAGCACAGGGAACACTGAAGCTTTCTTT; CDR3aa: CASSPSTGNTEAFF; abundance: .; j_gene: TRBJ1-1; d_gene: .; v_gene: TRBV9; len: 14
CDR3nt: TGTGCCAGTAGCCCCAAAGGTGGGGTCTCCTACGAGCAGTACTTC; CDR3aa: CASSPKGGVSYEQYF; abundance: .; j_gene: TRBJ2-7; d_gene: .; v_gene: TRBV19; len: 15
CDR3nt: TGTGCCAGCAGCACCCGAGGGGGGTCGGGGGACGAGCAGTACTTC; CDR3aa: CASSTRGGSGDEQYF; abundance: .; j_gene: TRBJ2-7; d_gene: .; v_gene: TRBV21-1; len: 15
CDR3nt: TGTGCCAGCGACCGGCTTCCCGGGACGGAATCCTACGAGCAGTACTTC; CDR3aa: CASDRLPGTESYEQYF; abundance: .; j_gene: TRBJ2-7; d_gene: .; v_gene: TRBV2; len: 16
CDR3nt: TGTGCCAGCAGTGAAGCGGGACGCTCCCGGGGCTACACCTTC; CDR3aa: CASSEAGRSRGYTF; abundance: .; j_gene: TRBJ1-2; d_gene: .; v_gene: TRBV6-1; len: 14